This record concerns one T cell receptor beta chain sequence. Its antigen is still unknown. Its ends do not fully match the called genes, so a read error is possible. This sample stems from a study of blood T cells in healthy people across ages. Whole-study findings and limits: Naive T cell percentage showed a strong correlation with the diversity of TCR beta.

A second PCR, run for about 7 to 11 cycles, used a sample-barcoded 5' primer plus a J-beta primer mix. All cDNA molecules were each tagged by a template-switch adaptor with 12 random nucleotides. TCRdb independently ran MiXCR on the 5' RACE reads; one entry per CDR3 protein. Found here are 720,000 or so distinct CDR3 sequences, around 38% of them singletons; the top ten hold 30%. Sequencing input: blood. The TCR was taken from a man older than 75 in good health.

In DNA, the CDR3 is TGCGCCAGCAGCAGGGGCACCGGGGAGCTGTTTTTT. Encoded protein: CASSRGTGELFF. The chain couples TRBV6-2 or TRBV6-3 to TRBJ2-2, with a weak D call TRBD1 (6 bases). CDR1 is MNHEY, CDR2 SVGEGT, per germline. The CDR3 totals 12 residues.